Below, one TCR beta chain is given with its context. Its antigen is undetermined. As CD8+CD4-CCR7+CD45RA+ cells, naive CD8 T cells were sorted. The sample is drawn from a study of molecular identifiers for immune sequencing clone quantification. Via MiXCR, TCRdb re-called the PCR reads, giving one row per CDR3 protein. The sample contains a few hundred thousand distinct CDR3 sequences, around 21% of which appear only once. The CDR3 is 14 residues long. Germline V gene lookup returns CDR1 MNHEY and CDR2 SVGEGT. Trimming shortened V by 2 bases and J by 2 bases, and 7 bases separated the two germline ends. Broader study findings: Clones of above 20 RNA copies carried over 99% of effector molecules; in naive cells they carried under 1%.

This TCR was recovered from a human donor in good health. Some libraries in this study had Jurkat cell RNA spiked in. The sample taken for sequencing was naive CD8+ T cells from blood, with Jurkat cell RNA spiked in. Subset specified: FACS-sorted CD8+CD4-CCR7+CD45RA+ naive T cells. This chain links TRBV6-2 or TRBV6-3 with TRBJ2-1; no clear D gene. This CDR3 is CASSYLGPYNEQFF. DNA of the CDR3: TGTGCCAGCAGTTACCTAGGCCCCTACAATGAGCAGTTCTTC.